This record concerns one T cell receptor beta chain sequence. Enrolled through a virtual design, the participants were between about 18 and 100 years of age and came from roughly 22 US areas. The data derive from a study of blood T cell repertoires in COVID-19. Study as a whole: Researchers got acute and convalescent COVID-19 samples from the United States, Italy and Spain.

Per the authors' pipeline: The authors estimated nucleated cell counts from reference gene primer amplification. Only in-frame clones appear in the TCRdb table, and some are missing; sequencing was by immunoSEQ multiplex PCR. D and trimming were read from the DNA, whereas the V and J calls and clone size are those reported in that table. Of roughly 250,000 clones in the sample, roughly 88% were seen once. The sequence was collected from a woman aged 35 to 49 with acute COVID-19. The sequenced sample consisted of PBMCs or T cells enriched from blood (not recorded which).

This CDR3 reads CASSSDINQPQHF. The CDR3, as DNA: TGTGCCAGCAGTTCAGATATCAATCAGCCCCAGCATTTT. The chain combines TRBV9 with TRBJ1-5; D unresolved. V was clipped by 5 bases and J by 3 bases, with 9 bases between them. The CDR3 runs to 13 residues. The V gene's germline CDR1 is SGDLS and CDR2 YYNGEE.